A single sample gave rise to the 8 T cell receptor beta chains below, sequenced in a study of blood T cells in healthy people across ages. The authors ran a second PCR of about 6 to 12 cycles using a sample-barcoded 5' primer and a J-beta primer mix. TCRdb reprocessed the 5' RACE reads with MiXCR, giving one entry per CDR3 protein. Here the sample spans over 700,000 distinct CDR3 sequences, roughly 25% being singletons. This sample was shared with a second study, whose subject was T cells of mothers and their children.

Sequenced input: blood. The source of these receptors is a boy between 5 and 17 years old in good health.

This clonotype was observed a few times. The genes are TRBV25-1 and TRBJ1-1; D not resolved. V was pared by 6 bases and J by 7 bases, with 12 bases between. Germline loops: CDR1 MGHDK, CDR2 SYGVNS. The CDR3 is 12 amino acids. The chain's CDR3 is CASSADPGEAFF. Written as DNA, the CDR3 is TGTGCCAGCAGCGCGGACCCGGGTGAAGCTTTCTTT.

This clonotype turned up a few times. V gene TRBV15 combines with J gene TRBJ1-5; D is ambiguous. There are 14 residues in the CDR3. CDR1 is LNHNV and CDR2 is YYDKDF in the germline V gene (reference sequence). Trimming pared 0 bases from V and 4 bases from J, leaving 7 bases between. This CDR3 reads CATSRDGENQPQHF. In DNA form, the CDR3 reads TGTGCCACCAGCAGAGATGGGGAAAATCAGCCCCAGCATTTT.

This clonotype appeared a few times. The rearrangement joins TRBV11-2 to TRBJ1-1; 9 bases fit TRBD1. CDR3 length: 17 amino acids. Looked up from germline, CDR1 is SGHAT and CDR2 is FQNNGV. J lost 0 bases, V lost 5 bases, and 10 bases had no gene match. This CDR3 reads CASSPLTGGALNTEAFF. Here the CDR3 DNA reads TGTGCCAGCAGCCCGCTTACAGGGGGCGCTTTGAACACTGAAGCTTTCTTT. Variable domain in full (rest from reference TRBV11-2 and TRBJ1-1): EAGVAQSPRYKIIEKRQSVAFWCNPISGHATLYWYQQILGQGPKLLIQFQNNGVVDDSQLPKDRFSAERLKGVDSTLKIQPAKLEDSAVYLCASSPLTGGALNTEAFFGQGTRLTVV.

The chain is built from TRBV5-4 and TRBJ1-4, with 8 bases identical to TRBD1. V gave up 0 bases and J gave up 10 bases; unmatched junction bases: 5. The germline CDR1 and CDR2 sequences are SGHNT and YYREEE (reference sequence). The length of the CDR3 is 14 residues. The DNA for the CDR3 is TGTGCCAGCAGCTTGGCAGGGGGCGGAAGAAAACTGTTTTTT. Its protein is CASSLAGGGRKLFF.

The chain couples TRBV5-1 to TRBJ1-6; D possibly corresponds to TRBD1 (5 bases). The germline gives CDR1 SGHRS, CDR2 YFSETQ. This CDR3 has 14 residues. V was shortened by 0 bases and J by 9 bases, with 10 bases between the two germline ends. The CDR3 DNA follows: TGCGCCAGCAGCTTGGGTCCGGGGGGTTCACCCCTCCACTTT. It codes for CASSLGPGGSPLHF.

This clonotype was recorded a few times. The CDR3 protein is CASSQVSRGHTGANVLTF. The CDR3 region has the DNA TGTGCCAGCAGCCAAGTGAGCAGGGGGCATACCGGGGCCAACGTCCTGACTTTC. The chain uses TRBV3-1 and TRBJ2-6, with 8 bases fitting TRBD1. Germline assignment: CDR1 LGHDT and CDR2 YNNKEL (reference sequence). V gave up 1 base and J gave up 4 bases; unmatched junction bases: 9. The CDR3 runs 18 residues.

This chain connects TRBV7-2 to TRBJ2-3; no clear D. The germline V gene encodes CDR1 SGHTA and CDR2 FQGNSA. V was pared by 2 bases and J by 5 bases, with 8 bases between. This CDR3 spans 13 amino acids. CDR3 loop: CASSLKGGDTQYF. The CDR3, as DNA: TGTGCCAGCAGCTTAAAAGGCGGAGATACGCAGTATTTT.

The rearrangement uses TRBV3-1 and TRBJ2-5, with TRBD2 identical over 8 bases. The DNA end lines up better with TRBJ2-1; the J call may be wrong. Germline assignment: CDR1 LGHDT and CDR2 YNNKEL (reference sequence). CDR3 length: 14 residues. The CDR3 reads CASRAGVILGEQFF. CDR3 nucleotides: TGTGCCAGCAGAGCGGGAGTCATATTGGGTGAGCAGTTCTTC.